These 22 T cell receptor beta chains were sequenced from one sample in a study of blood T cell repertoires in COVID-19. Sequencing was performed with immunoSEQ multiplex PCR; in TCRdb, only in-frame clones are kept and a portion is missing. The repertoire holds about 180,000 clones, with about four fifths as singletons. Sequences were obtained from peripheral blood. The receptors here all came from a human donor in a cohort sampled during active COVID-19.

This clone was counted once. In nucleotides, the CDR3 is TGTGCCAGCAGCCCCAGTTACGTCACCGACAGGGTCCCCCTGAGCTATGGCTACACCTTC. It is translated as CASSPSYVTDRVPLSYGYTF. V is TRBV11-3 and J is TRBJ1-2; 7 bases match TRBD1. From germline, CDR1 is SGHNT and CDR2 YENEEA. The CDR3 is made up of 20 amino acids. V shed 5 bases and J 4 bases; nucleotides not matched to a gene: 25.

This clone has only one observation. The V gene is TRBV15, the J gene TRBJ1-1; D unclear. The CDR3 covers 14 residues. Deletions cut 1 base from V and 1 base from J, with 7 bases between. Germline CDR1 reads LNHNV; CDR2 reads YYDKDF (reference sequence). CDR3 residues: CATSRAGPNTEAFF. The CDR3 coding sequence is TGTGCCACCAGCAGAGCAGGCCCGAACACTGAAGCTTTCTTT.

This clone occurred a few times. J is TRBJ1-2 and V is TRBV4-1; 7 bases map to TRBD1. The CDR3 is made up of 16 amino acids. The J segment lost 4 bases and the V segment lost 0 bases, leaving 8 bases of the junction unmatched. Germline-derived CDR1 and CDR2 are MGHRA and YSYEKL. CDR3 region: CASSQDTGQKFYGYTF. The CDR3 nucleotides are TGCGCCAGCAGCCAAGACACGGGACAGAAATTCTATGGCTACACCTTC.

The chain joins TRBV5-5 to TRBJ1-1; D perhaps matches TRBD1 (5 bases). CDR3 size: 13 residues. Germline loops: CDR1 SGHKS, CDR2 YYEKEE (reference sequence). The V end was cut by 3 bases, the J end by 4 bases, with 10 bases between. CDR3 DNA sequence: TGTGCCAGCAGCTCCTGGGGGGGCACTGAAGCTTTCTTT. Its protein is CASSSWGGTEAFF.

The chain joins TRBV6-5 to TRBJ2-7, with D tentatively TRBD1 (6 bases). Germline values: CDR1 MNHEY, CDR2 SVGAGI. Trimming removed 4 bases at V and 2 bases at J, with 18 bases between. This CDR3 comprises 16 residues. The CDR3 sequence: CASSFNSDRSTYEQYF. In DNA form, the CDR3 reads TGTGCCAGCAGTTTCAACAGCGACAGGTCCACCTACGAGCAGTACTTC.

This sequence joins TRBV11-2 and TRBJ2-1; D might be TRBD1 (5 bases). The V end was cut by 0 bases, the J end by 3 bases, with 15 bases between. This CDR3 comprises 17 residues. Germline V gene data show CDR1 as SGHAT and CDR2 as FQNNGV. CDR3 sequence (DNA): TGTGCCAGCAGCTTAGAGCACACAGGTTCATTCTACAATGAGCAGTTCTTC. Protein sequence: CASSLEHTGSFYNEQFF.

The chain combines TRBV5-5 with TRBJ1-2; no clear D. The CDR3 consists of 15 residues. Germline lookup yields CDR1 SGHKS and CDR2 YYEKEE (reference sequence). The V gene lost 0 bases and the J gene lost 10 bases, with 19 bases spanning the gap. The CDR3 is CASSLDLGPEKVYTF. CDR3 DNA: TGTGCCAGCAGCTTGGATTTGGGCCCCGAGAAAGTCTACACCTTC.

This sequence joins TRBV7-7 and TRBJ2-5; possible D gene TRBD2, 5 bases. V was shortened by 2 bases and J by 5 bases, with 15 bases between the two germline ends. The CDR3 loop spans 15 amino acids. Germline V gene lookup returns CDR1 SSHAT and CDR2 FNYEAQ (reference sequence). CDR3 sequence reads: CASSLRLAAVETQYF. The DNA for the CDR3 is TGTGCCAGCAGCTTAAGGCTAGCAGCAGTCGAGACCCAGTACTTC.

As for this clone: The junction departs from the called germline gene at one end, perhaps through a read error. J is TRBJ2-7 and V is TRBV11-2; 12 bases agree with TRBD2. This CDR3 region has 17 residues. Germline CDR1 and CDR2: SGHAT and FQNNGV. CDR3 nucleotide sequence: TGTGCCAGCAGTTTAGCGCGACTAGCGGGGGTTCTCTACGAGCAGTACTTC. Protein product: CASSLARLAGVLYEQYF.

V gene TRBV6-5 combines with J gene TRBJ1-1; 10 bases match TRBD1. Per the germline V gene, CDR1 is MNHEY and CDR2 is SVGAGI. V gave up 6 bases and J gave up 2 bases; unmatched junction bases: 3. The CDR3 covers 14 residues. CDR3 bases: TGTGCCAGCAGAAAGACAGGGGGCAACACTGAAGCTTTCTTT. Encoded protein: CASRKTGGNTEAFF.

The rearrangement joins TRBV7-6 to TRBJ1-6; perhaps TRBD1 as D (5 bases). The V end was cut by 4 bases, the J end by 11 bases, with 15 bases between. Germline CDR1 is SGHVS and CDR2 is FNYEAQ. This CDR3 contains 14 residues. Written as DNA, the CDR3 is TGTGCCAGCAGCTCTACAGGAGATTTAGCACCCCTCCACTTT. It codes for CASSSTGDLAPLHF.

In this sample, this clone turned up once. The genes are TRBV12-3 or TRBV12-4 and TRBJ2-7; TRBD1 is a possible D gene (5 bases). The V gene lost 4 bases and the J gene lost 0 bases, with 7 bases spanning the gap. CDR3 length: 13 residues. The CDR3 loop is CASSYDSSYEQYF. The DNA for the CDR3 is TGTGCCAGCAGTTACGACAGCTCCTACGAGCAGTACTTC.

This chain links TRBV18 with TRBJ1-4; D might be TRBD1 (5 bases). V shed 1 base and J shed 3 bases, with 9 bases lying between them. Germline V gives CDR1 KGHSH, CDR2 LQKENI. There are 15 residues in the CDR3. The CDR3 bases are TGTGCCAGCTCACCACTGGGGGGATCTAATGAAAAACTGTTTTTT. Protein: CASSPLGGSNEKLFF. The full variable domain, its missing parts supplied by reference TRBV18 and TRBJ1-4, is NAGVMQNPRHLVRRRGQEARLRCSPMKGHSHVYWYRQLPEEGLKFMVYLQKENIIDESGMPKERFSAEFPKEGPSILRIQQVVRGDSAAYFCASSPLGGSNEKLFFGSGTQLSVL.

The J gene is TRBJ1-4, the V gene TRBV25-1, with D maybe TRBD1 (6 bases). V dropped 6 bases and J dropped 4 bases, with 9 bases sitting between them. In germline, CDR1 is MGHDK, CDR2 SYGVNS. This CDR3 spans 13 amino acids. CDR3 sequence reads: CASRDSSNEKLFF. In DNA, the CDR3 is TGTGCCAGCAGGGACAGCAGTAATGAAAAACTGTTTTTT.

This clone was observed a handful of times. This CDR3 is CASSLASSYQETQYF. CDR3 nucleotides: TGTGCCAGCAGCTTAGCTAGCTCGTACCAAGAGACCCAGTACTTC. The rearrangement links TRBV7-9 to TRBJ2-5; unclear D gene. The CDR3 sequence is 15 residues long. The V gene's germline CDR1 is SEHNR and CDR2 FQNEAQ (reference sequence). The ends were cut back, 0 bases at V and 0 bases at J, with 8 bases in the middle.

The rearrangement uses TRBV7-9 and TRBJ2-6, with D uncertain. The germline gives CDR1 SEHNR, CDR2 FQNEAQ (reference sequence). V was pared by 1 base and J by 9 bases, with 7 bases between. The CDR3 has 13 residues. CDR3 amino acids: CASSLDRNNVLTF. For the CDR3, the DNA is TGTGCCAGCAGCTTAGACAGAAACAACGTCCTGACTTTC.

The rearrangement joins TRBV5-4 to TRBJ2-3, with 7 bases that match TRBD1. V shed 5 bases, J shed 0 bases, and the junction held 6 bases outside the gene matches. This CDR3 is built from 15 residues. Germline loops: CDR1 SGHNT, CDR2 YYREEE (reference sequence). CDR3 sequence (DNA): TGTGCCAGCAGGGCCCCGGGACAGAGCACAGATACGCAGTATTTT. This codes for CASRAPGQSTDTQYF.

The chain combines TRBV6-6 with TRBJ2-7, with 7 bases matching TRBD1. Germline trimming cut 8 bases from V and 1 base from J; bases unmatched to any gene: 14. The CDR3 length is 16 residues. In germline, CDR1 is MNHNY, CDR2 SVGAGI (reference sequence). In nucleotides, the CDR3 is TGTGCCAGCGTACCAAACACAGGGGAAACGTCCTACGAGCAGTACTTC. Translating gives CASVPNTGETSYEQYF.

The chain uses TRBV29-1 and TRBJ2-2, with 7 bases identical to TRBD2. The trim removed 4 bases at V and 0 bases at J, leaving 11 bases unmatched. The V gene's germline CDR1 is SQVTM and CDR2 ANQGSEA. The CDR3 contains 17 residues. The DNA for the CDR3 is TGCAGCGTTGGATCCAGCGGGGTTACCTCGAACACCGGGGAGCTGTTTTTT. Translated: CSVGSSGVTSNTGELFF.

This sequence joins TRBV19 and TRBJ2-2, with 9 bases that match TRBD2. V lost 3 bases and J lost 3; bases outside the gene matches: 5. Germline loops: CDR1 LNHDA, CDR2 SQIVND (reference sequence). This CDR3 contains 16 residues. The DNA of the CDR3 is TGTGCCAGTAGTATCGATCTAGCGGGGTACACCGGGGAGCTGTTTTTT. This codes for CASSIDLAGYTGELFF. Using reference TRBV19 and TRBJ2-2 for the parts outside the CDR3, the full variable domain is DGGITQSPKYLFRKEGQNVTLSCEQNLNHDAMYWYRQDPGQGLRLIYYSQIVNDFQKGDIAEGYSVSREKKESFPLTVTSAQKNPTAFYLCASSIDLAGYTGELFFGEGSRLTVL.

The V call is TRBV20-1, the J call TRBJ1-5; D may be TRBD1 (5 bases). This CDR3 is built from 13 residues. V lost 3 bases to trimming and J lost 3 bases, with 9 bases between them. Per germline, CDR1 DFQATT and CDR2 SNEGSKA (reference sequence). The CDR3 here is CSASKGSNQPQHF. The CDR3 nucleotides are TGCAGTGCTAGTAAGGGGTCCAATCAGCCCCAGCATTTT.

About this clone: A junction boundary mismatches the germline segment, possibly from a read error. In DNA, the CDR3 is TGTGCTAGCAGTCAAACGCGAGTCCCCAGAGGCTCTGGGGCCAACGTCCTGACTTTC. This translates into CASSQTRVPRGSGANVLTF. The rearrangement uses TRBV7-7 and TRBJ2-6; no clear D. In germline, CDR1 is SSHAT, CDR2 FNYEAQ (reference sequence). This CDR3 contains 19 residues.